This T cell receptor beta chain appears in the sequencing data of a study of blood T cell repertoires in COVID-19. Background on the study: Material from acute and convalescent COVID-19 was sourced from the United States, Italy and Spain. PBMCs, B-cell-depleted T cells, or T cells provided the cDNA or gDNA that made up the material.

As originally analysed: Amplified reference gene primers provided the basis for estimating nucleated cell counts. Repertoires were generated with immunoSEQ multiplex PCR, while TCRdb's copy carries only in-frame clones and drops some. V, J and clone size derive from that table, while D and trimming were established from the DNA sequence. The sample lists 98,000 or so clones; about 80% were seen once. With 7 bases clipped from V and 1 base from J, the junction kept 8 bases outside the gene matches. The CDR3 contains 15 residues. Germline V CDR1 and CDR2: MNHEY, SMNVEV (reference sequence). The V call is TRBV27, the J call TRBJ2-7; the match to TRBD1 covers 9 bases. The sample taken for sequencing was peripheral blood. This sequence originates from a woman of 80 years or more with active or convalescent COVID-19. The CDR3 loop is CASINRGLDSYEQYF. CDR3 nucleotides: TGTGCCAGCATTAACAGGGGGCTTGATTCCTACGAGCAGTACTTC.